A selection of T cell receptor beta chains follows, all from one sample in a study of breast tumors, draining lymph nodes, adjacent tissues. A single record per CDR3 protein comes from TCRdb applying MiXCR to the multiplex PCR reads. Among about 31,000 distinct CDR3 sequences listed, less than 65% were seen once. Sequencing input: breast tumor tissue. The receptors stem from a female donor with breast cancer. Some clones in this sample may be carry-over from other donors' samples. The CDR3 runs from the conserved cysteine through the conserved F or W. D genes are given only for firm matches. Where a row states a size, it is once, few, many or the class of an expanded clone; other rows omit it.

D gene,clone size,J gene,V gene,CDR3 protein,CDR3 DNA
TRBD2,NA,TRBJ2-3,TRBV2,CASNLASGRYPQYF,TGTGCCAGCAATTTGGCTAGCGGGAGGTATCCGCAGTATTTT
NA,medium-sized,TRBJ2-7,TRBV20-1,CSIRRAIQYEQYF,TGCAGTATCCGCCGGGCGATCCAATACGAGCAGTACTTC
NA,medium-sized,TRBJ2-5,TRBV9,CASSVDGADQETQYF,TGTGCCAGCAGCGTAGATGGAGCGGACCAAGAGACCCAGTACTTC
NA,NA,TRBJ2-7,TRBV12-3/TRBV12-4,CASSFRRDGYEQYF,TGTGCCAGCAGTTTCCGACGAGACGGGTACGAGCAGTACTTC
TRBD2,NA,TRBJ2-2,TRBV6-5,CASSLRGGRRTGELFF,TGTGCCAGCAGTTTAAGGGGCGGGAGAAGAACCGGGGAGCTGTTTTTT
TRBD1,NA,TRBJ1-6,TRBV25-1,CASTGTGYNSPLHF,TGTGCCAGCACCGGGACAGGGTATAATTCACCCCTCCACTTT
TRBD2,NA,TRBJ2-7,TRBV20-1,CSARGDDGRGYEQYF,TGCAGTGCTAGAGGAGATGACGGGAGGGGGTACGAGCAGTACTTC
NA,once,TRBJ2-1,TRBV28,CASTTPSLNEQFF,TGTGCCAGCACCACTCCCAGCCTCAATGAGCAGTTCTTC
TRBD1,NA,TRBJ1-6,TRBV9,CASSRDREKTNRPLHF,TGTGCCAGCAGCCGGGACAGGGAAAAAACTAATCGGCCCCTCCACTTT
NA,NA,TRBJ1-2,TRBV12-3/TRBV12-4,CASGWRGTRGYTF,TGTGCCAGCGGATGGAGGGGCACGAGAGGCTACACCTTC
NA,medium-sized,TRBJ2-7,TRBV29-1,CSTLTGIYEQYF,TGCAGCACATTAACAGGGATTTACGAGCAGTACTTC